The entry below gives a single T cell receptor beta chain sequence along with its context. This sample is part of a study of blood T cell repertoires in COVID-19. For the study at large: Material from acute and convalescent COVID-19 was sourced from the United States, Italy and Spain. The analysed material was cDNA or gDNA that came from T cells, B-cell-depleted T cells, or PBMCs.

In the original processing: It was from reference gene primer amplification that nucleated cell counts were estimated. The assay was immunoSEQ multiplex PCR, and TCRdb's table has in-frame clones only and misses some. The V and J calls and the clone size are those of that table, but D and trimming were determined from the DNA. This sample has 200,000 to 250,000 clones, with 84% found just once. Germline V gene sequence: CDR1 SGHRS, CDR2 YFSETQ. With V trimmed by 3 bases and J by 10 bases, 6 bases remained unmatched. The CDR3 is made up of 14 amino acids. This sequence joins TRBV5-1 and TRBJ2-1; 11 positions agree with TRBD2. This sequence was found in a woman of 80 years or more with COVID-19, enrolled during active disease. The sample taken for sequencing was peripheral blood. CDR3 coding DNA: TGCGCCAGCAGCTCGGGACTAGCGGAGGGGGAGCAGTTCTTC. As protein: CASSSGLAEGEQFF.